This T cell receptor beta chain was observed in a study of blood T cells in healthy people across ages. General study findings and limits: Estimates of total diversity, which came from one million sequenced T cells, were considered to be underestimates.

PCR was performed a second time for 7 to 11 cycles using a sample-barcoded 5' primer and a J-beta primer mix. TCRdb redid the calling of the 5' RACE reads with MiXCR, one entry per CDR3 protein. This table has about 760,000 distinct CDR3 sequences, around 25% appearing once. The V end lost 5 bases, the J end lost 6 bases, and 28 bases lay between the germline ends. Germline V gene sequence: CDR1 PRHDT, CDR2 FYEKMQ (reference sequence). The CDR3 contains 19 residues. This clonotype has a handful of counts. Its antigen is undetermined. These data also formed part of another study, on T cells of mothers and their children. That report notes: All extracted RNA went into cDNA synthesis, roughly 1.5 ug per 15 ul. Similar effects of thymic selection on TCR recombination output were recorded in related and unrelated pairs. Slightly higher, non-significant overlap characterized related mother-child pairs relative to unrelated pairs.

The TCR was taken from a boy younger than 18 in good health. Sequencing used blood. The rearrangement uses TRBV13 and TRBJ1-4; a possible D gene is TRBD1 (5 bases). The CDR3 is CASSITFGDGPLGHEKLFF. As DNA, the CDR3 is TGTGCCAGCAGCATTACCTTTGGGGACGGCCCTTTAGGTCATGAAAAACTGTTTTTT.